Given below is one T cell receptor (beta chain) in context. The target of this receptor is not known. No base quality information exists; no much larger clone differs at one position. This specimen comes from a study of control samples from healthy donors and cancer patients (dated by TCRdb to the early 2020s). The library was produced with the immunoSEQ multiplex PCR assay. This is the immuneACCESS table as TCRdb keeps it, with only in-frame sequences that have V and J called. A part of the clones is gone; compared with another copy, unresolved V genes explain less than half, and the rest is unexplained. The sample yields about 84,000 clones; roughly 84% were counted once. The top ten clones comprise around a tenth of the sample. Measured from the cysteine to the phenylalanine, the CDR3 is 15 residues long. CDR3 DNA is the only sequence kept; it has 45 bases, read in frame from the first base. Based on the germline V gene, the CDR1 and CDR2 sequences are SGHRS and YFSETQ. Cut back by 0 bases and 4 bases, the V and J ends lie 13 bases apart.

The clonotype was recovered from a man aged 60-69 years with head and neck cancer. This chain is built from TRBV5-1 and TRBJ1-1; the D gene is not confidently resolved. Material: PBMCs. The sequence in DNA is TGCGCCAGCAGCTTGGCGTGGGGTGAGAGCACTGAAGCTTTCTTT. Its translation is CASSLAWGESTEAFF.